One and the same sample provided the 16 T cell receptor beta chains below, sequenced in a study of shared clonotypes between healthy human individuals. Libraries were prepared by immunoSEQ multiplex PCR; TCRdb keeps only in-frame clonotypes and omits some of them. The table has more than 2 million clones, 85% to 95% seen once. Sample: naive CD4+ T cells sorted from blood. The subset here: CD45RA+ positively selected. The receptors come from a man aged 18 to 35 in good health.

The V and J genes are TRBV18 and TRBJ2-1; the D gene is possibly TRBD2 (5 bases). Germline CDR1 KGHSH, CDR2 LQKENI. The V end lost 3 bases, the J end lost 0 bases, and 9 bases lay between the germline ends. The CDR3 length is 15 residues. The CDR3: CASSPDLISYNEQFF. DNA for the CDR3: TGTGCCAGCTCACCGGACTTAATCTCCTACAATGAGCAGTTCTTC. The whole variable domain, remainder taken from reference TRBV18 and TRBJ2-1, is NAGVMQNPRHLVRRRGQEARLRCSPMKGHSHVYWYRQLPEEGLKFMVYLQKENIIDESGMPKERFSAEFPKEGPSILRIQQVVRGDSAAYFCASSPDLISYNEQFFGPGTRLTVL.

About this clone itself: Other DNA variants within this sample encode the same CDR3. The chain couples TRBV5-4 to TRBJ2-2; 10 nucleotides agree with TRBD2. Germline assignment: CDR1 SGHNT and CDR2 YYREEE (reference sequence). Germline trimming cut 5 bases from V and 2 bases from J; bases unmatched to any gene: 6. The CDR3 loop spans 16 amino acids. The CDR3 is CASRPGLAANTGELFF. Here the CDR3 DNA reads TGTGCCAGCAGACCCGGACTAGCGGCCAACACCGGGGAGCTGTTTTTT.

On this clone: This sample also contains other DNA sequences that code for the same CDR3. The gene calls are TRBV27 and TRBJ1-5, with D possibly TRBD1 on 5 matching bases. This CDR3 has 14 amino acids. V lost 2 bases to trimming and J lost 2 bases, with 7 bases between them. Germline V gene data show CDR1 as MNHEY and CDR2 as SMNVEV (reference sequence). CDR3 loop: CASSLIGGNQPQHF. CDR3 DNA: TGTGCCAGCAGTTTAATAGGGGGCAATCAGCCCCAGCATTTT.

The chain combines TRBV30 with TRBJ1-1; weak D call: TRBD1 (5 bases). The CDR3 loop spans 16 amino acids. CDR1 is GTSNPN, CDR2 SVGIG, per germline (reference sequence). V gave up 0 bases and J gave up 2 bases, with 16 bases separating them. CDR3 residues: CAWSVAFGGINTEAFF. CDR3 nucleotide sequence: TGTGCCTGGAGTGTAGCGTTCGGGGGAATTAACACTGAAGCTTTCTTT.

The gene calls are TRBV10-3 and TRBJ2-3; 8 nucleotides align to TRBD1. The trim removed 7 bases at V and 0 bases at J, leaving 6 bases unmatched. Per the germline V gene, CDR1 is ENHRY and CDR2 is SYGVKD. The CDR3 covers 15 residues. CDR3: CAITLGQGSTDTQYF. CDR3 DNA sequence: TGTGCCATCACCCTTGGACAGGGAAGCACAGATACGCAGTATTTT.

The chain recombines TRBV11-2 with TRBJ2-3; TRBD2 is a possible D gene (6 bases). Germline V gene data show CDR1 as SGHAT and CDR2 as FQNNGV. The CDR3 runs 16 residues. V dropped 5 bases and J dropped 2 bases, with 17 bases sitting between them. The CDR3 protein is CASSPGAGLFTDTQYF. Written as DNA, the CDR3 is TGTGCCAGCAGCCCCGGTGCGGGGTTATTCACAGATACGCAGTATTTT.

The chain employs TRBV6-1 and TRBJ1-1; possible D gene TRBD1, 5 bases. This CDR3 comprises 13 residues. Germline CDR1 is MNHNS and CDR2 is SASEGT. Trimming stripped 7 bases from V and 7 bases from J, with 16 bases between. The CDR3, as DNA: TGTGCCAGCACCGCTGGGGGGGAAGGTGAAGCTTTCTTT. Translation: CASTAGGEGEAFF.

This clone has only a few counts. This sequence joins TRBV2 and TRBJ2-5; TRBD2 agrees at 10 bases. The CDR3 has 16 residues. Trimming took 7 bases from V and 3 from J; bases not matched to a gene: 11. Germline CDR1 reads SNHLY; CDR2 reads FYNNEI. CDR3 region: CASILGLAAGEETQYF. The CDR3 DNA sequence: TGTGCCAGCATCCTCGGACTAGCGGCCGGGGAAGAGACCCAGTACTTC.

The chain joins TRBV6-1 to TRBJ1-1; 8 nucleotides align to TRBD1. Losses at the gene ends were 3 bases for V and 4 bases for J; bases not matched to a gene: 7. Looked up from germline, CDR1 is MNHNS and CDR2 is SASEGT. The CDR3 totals 15 residues. CDR3 sequence (DNA): TGTGCCAGCAGTGAGGGTGACAGGGGCTTCACTGAAGCTTTCTTT. It encodes CASSEGDRGFTEAFF.

V usage is TRBV5-4 and J usage is TRBJ2-7; the D is unclear. CDR3 length: 17 residues. The ends were cut back, 0 bases at V and 0 bases at J, with 16 bases in the middle. In germline, CDR1 is SGHNT, CDR2 YYREEE (reference sequence). CDR3 bases: TGTGCCAGCAGCTTGGAGGCAGGCGTGGGTAGCTCCTACGAGCAGTACTTC. Translation gives CASSLEAGVGSSYEQYF. Drawing the rest from reference TRBV5-4 and TRBJ2-7, the complete variable domain is ETGVTQSPTHLIKTRGQQVTLRCSSQSGHNTVSWYQQALGQGPQFIFQYYREEENGRGNFPPRFSGLQFPNYSSELNVNALELDDSALYLCASSLEAGVGSSYEQYFGPGTRLTVT.

The V and J genes are TRBV7-9 and TRBJ1-2, with a weak D call TRBD1 (6 bases). Germline V CDR1 and CDR2: SEHNR, FQNEAQ (reference sequence). V was cut by 5 bases and J by 3 bases, with 19 bases left in between. This CDR3 comprises 16 residues. CDR3 in amino acids: CASSSPQGKEDYGYTF. For the CDR3, the DNA is TGTGCCAGCAGCAGCCCACAGGGTAAGGAGGACTATGGCTACACCTTC.

The rearrangement links TRBV28 to TRBJ2-2; D gene unclear. Trimming left V 8 bases short and J 2 bases short, with 9 bases between. This CDR3 has 13 residues. The germline gives CDR1 MDHEN, CDR2 SYDVKM. The CDR3 loop reads CASPAPNTGELFF. The CDR3 nucleotides read TGTGCCAGCCCGGCTCCCAACACCGGGGAGCTGTTTTTT.

With regard to this clone: The germline gene is not matched at one end of the junction; a read error may be the cause. The CDR3: CASSSPSNSNTEAFF. CDR3 nucleotide sequence: TGTGCCAGCTCATCACCTTCCAACAGTAACACTGAAGCTTTCTTT. The chain uses TRBV18 and TRBJ1-1; D is unresolved. CDR3 length: 15 residues. Germline CDR1 KGHSH, CDR2 LQKENI.

A few counts support this clone. The genes are TRBV30 and TRBJ1-3; D may be TRBD1 (5 bases). The germline CDR1 and CDR2 sequences are GTSNPN and SVGIG (reference sequence). V shed 1 base and J shed 4 bases, with 11 bases lying between them. This CDR3 has 14 amino acids. CDR3 in amino acids: CAWSAKGTGNTIYF. The CDR3 DNA is TGTGCCTGGAGTGCCAAGGGGACGGGAAACACCATATATTTT.

Turning to this clone: This may come from a read error, since a much larger clone is one base off. Distinct nucleotide sequences in the sample also encode this CDR3. The chain uses TRBV5-1 and TRBJ2-5; 7 positions agree with TRBD1. CDR1 is SGHRS and CDR2 is YFSETQ in the germline V gene. The CDR3 totals 15 residues. V trimming: 0 bases; J trimming: 2 bases; junction bases outside the gene matches: 4. CDR3 DNA sequence: TGCGCCAGCAGCTTGGGAGACAGGGATCAAGAGACCCAGTACTTC. Its translation is CASSLGDRDQETQYF.

The chain joins TRBV19 to TRBJ1-2; 7 bases line up with TRBD1. The V gene end was trimmed by 5 bases and the J gene end by 4 bases; junction bases not matched to a gene: 7. Germline V lookup: CDR1 LNHDA, CDR2 SQIVND (reference sequence). CDR3 length: 14 residues. The CDR3 nucleotides read TGTGCCAGTAGTCGACAGGGTTTAAGCTATGGCTACACCTTC. Translation gives CASSRQGLSYGYTF.